The present TCR beta chain was sequenced within a study of beta chain features in type 1 diabetes listed by TCRdb under 2018. Turning to the overall study: Mean age, gender distribution, total cell number and subset yield were not different between patients and healthy donors. Across all samples, approximately 98,000,000 sorted cells were examined, and cell number per subset correlated strongly with RNA yield. The study compared TCRB repertoires of sorted circulating CD4+ T cell subsets between recently diagnosed type 1 diabetes patients and matched healthy donors. Regulatory and stem cell-like memory subsets were obtained from only 8 patients and roughly 8 healthy donors, while naive and central memory subsets were obtained from all 30 or so donors.

This clone was seen a handful of times. The specificity of this receptor is unknown. No much larger clonotype is one base removed from it; base qualities were not supplied. The entire isolated RNA was reverse transcribed using the High Capacity cDNA Reverse Transcription Kit, and thus expressed TCRB transcripts were sequenced. Deep immunoSEQ sequencing was applied to naive, central memory and regulatory T cell samples, giving an average of about 3.7 million total reads per sample. Sorted cells were lysed in RLT buffer and RNA was extracted with DNase-treated RNeasy Micro or Mini kits, depending on cell number. To prevent cross-contamination, each cell subset was processed individually, whereas patient and healthy donor samples were processed jointly. TCRB sequences were amplified from cDNA with the immunoSEQ multiplex PCR, producing 87-bp fragments spanning the CDR3 region. Sequencing of the amplicons was done on the Illumina HiSeq platform. Per the source publication's procedure: Synthetic template baselines were used to correct PCR bias computationally, reads within Hamming distance 2 were collapsed, and singletons that could not be merged were discarded. Reads were aligned to IMGT to assign V, D and J genes, CDR3 length, and insertions or deletions at six rearrangement sites. Within each subset, clonotype counts were normalized to the number of sorted cells before true diversity and Gini coefficients were calculated with the tcR R package. Repertoire sharing was quantified using the overlap coefficient calculated on TCRB nucleotide sequences. Out-of-frame TCRB sequences from naive cells were analyzed as a proxy for the pre-selection repertoire. TCRdb carries this immuneACCESS record with in-frame sequences only. Its versions omit some clonotypes, under half of them owing to an unresolved V gene in the studies checked, with the rest unexplained. Clone size and V and J calls were adopted from that table, with D and trimming inferred from the DNA. This sample holds fewer than 900,000 clones; 15% to 20% were observed only once. The top ten hold around 0.02% of the sample.

Study-wide findings and limitations: At VDJ recombination sites, type 1 diabetes patients had fewer insertions and more deleted nucleotides, which implies abnormalities in thymic rearrangement. Naive, central memory and regulatory TCRB repertoires appeared to be more similar among patients than among healthy donors. Shorter templates might be favored by PCR, yet because patient and control samples were amplified and corrected together, any such skew would affect both groups equally. Type 1 diabetes patients showed a moderate but significant shortening of TCRB CDR3 length in all four CD4+ subsets. Sequencing cDNA rather than genomic DNA could over-represent highly expressing activated cells, although activation and CD3 levels did not differ between groups. Only small numbers of individuals were included in the HLA sub-analyses, which left unresolved whether HLA type had any influence on TCRB rearrangement.

The V end loses 2 bases and the J end loses 2 bases, and a stretch of 10 bases separates them. The CDR3 sequence holds 15 residues, the cysteine and phenylalanine included. Kept here is only the CDR3 DNA, which spans 45 bases and is read in frame from base 1. Taken from the germline V gene, the CDR1 and CDR2 loops are SGHTA and FQGTGA. Each donor gave one peripheral blood draw, averaging approximately 110 mL, which was collected into heparinised tubes. Naive, central memory, regulatory and stem cell-like memory CD4+ T cells were sorted on a BD FACSAria II using a panel including CD45RO, CCR7, CD25, CD127, CD95 and CD27. All sorted populations exceeded 95% purity. PBMCs were isolated right away by Lymphoprep density gradient centrifugation and were stained directly, without culture. To minimize batch effects, samples were stained and sorted in pairs, one healthy donor with one patient per experiment.

Here the chain combines TRBV7-3 and TRBJ2-1; the D gene assignment is perhaps TRBD1 or TRBD2, with each matching 6 bases. This receptor was identified in a young woman in good health. Sequences were obtained from naive CD4+ T cells from blood. The cell subset or site label, as the study defines it: true naive CD4+ T cells. The CDR3 in this case is CASSLLGGAYNEQFF. The nucleotide sequence is given as TGTGCCAGCAGCTTATTGGGGGGCGCCTACAATGAGCAGTTCTTC.